This paragraph covers one T cell receptor beta chain sequence. As processed by the authors: By means of reference gene primer amplification, nucleated cell counts were estimated. Assay: immunoSEQ multiplex PCR; the TCRdb copy retains only in-frame clones and omits some. V and J calls and clone size are those listed in that table; D and trimming were worked out from the DNA. Here the sample spans almost 90,000 clones, 90% being singletons. This specimen belongs to a study of blood T cell repertoires in COVID-19. For the study at large: Sites across the United States, Italy and Spain contributed samples from acute and convalescent COVID-19. The analysed material was cDNA or gDNA that came from T cells, B-cell-depleted T cells, or PBMCs.

While infection was still active, Seattle patients were enrolled and then followed longitudinally. V gave up 5 bases and J gave up 8 bases, with 10 bases separating them. The CDR3 is 11 amino acids. Germline values: CDR1 DFQATT, CDR2 SNEGSKA (reference sequence). The clonotype comes from a man aged 18 to 29 with COVID-19, enrolled during active disease. The source material was peripheral blood. This chain uses TRBV20-1 with TRBJ1-5, with D uncertain. The CDR3 here is CSAPLREPQHF. In nucleotides, the CDR3 is TGCAGTGCTCCACTTCGGGAGCCCCAGCATTTT.